This TCR beta chain was documented in a study of T cell changes during pregnancy in multiple sclerosis. Sequencing used immunoSEQ multiplex PCR; TCRdb keeps in-frame clones, though not all of them. Of around 110,000 clones listed, 91% are singletons. Sample: peripheral blood, taken before pregnancy. This TCR came from a female donor with multiple sclerosis, enrolled in a pregnancy study.

In nucleotides, the CDR3 is TGTGCCAGCAGTTCCCCTCAACAGGGCGTGTTGCAGCCCCAGCATTTT. Translated, it gives CASSSPQQGVLQPQHF. The chain links TRBV28 to TRBJ1-5, with D tentatively TRBD1 (6 bases). Per germline, CDR1 MDHEN and CDR2 SYDVKM. CDR3 length equals 16 residues. The V and J ends lost 4 bases and 7 bases respectively, with 20 bases between them.